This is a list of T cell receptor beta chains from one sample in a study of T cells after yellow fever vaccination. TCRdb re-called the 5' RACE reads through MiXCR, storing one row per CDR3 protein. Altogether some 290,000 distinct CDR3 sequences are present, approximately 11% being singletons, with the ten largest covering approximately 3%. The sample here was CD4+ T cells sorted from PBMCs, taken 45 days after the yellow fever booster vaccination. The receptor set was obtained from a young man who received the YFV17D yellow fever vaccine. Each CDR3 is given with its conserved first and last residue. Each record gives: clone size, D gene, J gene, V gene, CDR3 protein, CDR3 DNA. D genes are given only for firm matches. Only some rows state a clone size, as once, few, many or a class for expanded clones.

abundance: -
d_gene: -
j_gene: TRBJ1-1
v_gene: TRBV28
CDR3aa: CASSFPGQNTEAFF
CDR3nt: TGTGCCAGCAGTTTCCCGGGACAGAACACTGAAGCTTTCTTT

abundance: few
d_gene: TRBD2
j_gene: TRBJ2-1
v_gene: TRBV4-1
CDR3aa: CASSLSGGGSYNEQFF
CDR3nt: TGCGCCAGCAGCCTGAGTGGGGGGGGTTCCTACAATGAGCAGTTCTTC

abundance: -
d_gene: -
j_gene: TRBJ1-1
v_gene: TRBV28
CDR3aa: CATLPLGGGRNTEAFF
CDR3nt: TGTGCCACTCTACCCCTGGGGGGGGGCCGGAACACTGAAGCTTTCTTT

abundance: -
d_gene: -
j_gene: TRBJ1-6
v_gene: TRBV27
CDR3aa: CASSSLGAGSSSYNSPLHF
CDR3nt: TGTGCCAGCAGTTCACTCGGTGCCGGGTCGAGCTCCTATAATTCACCCCTCCACTTT

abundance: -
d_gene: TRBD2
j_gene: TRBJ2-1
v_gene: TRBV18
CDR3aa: CASSPPPVEAGGYTDEQFF
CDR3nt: TGTGCCAGCTCACCACCGCCGGTAGAAGCGGGGGGGTATACGGATGAGCAGTTCTTC

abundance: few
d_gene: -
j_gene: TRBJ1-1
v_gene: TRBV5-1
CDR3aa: CASSPVGGNTEAFF
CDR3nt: TGCGCCAGCAGCCCGGTGGGGGGAAACACTGAAGCTTTCTTT

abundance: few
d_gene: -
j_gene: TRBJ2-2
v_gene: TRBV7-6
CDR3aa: CASSPAGFDGELFF
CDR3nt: TGTGCCAGCAGCCCAGCAGGGTTCGACGGGGAGCTGTTTTTT

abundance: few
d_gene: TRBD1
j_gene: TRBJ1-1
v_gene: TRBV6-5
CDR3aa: CASSYSHSGGTEAFF
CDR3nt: TGTGCCAGCAGTTACTCGCACTCAGGGGGAACTGAAGCTTTCTTT

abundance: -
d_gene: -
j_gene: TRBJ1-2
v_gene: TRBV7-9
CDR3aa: CASSLSQSGAYGYTF
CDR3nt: TGTGCCAGCAGCTTATCCCAGTCGGGAGCCTATGGCTACACCTTC

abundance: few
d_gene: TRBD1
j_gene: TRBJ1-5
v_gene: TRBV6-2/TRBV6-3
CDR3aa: CASSYQTGSNQPQHF
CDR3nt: TGTGCCAGCAGTTACCAGACAGGGAGCAATCAGCCCCAGCATTTT